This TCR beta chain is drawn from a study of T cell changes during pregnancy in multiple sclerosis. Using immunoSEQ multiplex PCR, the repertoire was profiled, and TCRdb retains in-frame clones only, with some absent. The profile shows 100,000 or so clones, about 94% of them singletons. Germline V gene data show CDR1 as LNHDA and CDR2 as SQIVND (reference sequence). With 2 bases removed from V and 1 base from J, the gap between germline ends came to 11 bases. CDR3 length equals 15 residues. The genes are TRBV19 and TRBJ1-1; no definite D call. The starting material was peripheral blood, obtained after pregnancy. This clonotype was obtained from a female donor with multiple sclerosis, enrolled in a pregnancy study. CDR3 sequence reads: CASSISGFRNTEAFF. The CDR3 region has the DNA TGTGCCAGTAGTATATCGGGGTTCCGGAACACTGAAGCTTTCTTT.